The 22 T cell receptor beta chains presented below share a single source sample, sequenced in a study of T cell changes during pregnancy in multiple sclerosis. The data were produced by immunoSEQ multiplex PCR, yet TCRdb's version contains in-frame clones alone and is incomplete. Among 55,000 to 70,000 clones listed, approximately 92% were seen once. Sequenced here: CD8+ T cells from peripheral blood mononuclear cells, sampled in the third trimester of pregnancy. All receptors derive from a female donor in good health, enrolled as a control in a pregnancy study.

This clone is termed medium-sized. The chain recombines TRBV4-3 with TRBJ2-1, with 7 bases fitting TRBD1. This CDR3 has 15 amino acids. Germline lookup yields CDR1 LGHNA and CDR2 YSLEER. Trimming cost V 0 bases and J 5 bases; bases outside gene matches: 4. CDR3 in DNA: TGCGCCAGCAGCCAAGACGGGACAGTTAACAATGAGCAGTTCTTC. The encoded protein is CASSQDGTVNNEQFF.

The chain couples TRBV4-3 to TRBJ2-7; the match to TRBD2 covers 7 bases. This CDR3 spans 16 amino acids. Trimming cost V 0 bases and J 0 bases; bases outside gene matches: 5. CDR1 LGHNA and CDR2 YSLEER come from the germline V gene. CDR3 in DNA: TGCGCCAGCAGCCAAGATCCTAGCGGACCCTCCTACGAGCAGTACTTC. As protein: CASSQDPSGPSYEQYF.

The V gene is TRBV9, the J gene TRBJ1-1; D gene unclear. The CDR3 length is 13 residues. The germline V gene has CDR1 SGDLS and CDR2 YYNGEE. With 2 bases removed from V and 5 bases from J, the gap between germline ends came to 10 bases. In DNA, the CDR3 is TGTGCCAGCAGCGTTGATACGGGGACTGAAGCTTTCTTT. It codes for CASSVDTGTEAFF.

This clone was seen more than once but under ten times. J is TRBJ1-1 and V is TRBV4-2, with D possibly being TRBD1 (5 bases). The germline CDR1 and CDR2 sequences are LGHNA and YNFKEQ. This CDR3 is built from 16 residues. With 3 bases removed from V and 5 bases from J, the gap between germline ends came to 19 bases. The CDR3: CASSHGREGRGTEAFF. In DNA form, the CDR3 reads TGTGCCAGCAGCCACGGCCGGGAGGGCCGGGGGACTGAAGCTTTCTTT.

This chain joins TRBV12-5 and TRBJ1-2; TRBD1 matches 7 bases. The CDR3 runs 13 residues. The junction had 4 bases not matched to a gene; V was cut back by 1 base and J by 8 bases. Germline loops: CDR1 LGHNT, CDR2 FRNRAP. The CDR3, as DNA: TGTGCTAGTGGTTTGGACCAGGGGGGAGGCTACACCTTC. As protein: CASGLDQGGGYTF.

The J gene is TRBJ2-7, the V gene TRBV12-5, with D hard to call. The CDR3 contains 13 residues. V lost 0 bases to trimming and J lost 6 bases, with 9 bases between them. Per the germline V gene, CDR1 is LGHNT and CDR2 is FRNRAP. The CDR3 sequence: CASGLVAFGEQYF. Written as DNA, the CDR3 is TGTGCTAGTGGTTTGGTAGCCTTTGGCGAGCAGTACTTC.

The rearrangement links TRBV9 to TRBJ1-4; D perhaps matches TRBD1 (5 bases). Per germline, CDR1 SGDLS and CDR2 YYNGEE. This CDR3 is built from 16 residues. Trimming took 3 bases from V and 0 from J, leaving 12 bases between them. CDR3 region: CASSDPGFSTNEKLFF. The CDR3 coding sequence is TGTGCCAGCAGCGACCCAGGGTTTTCAACTAATGAAAAACTGTTTTTT.

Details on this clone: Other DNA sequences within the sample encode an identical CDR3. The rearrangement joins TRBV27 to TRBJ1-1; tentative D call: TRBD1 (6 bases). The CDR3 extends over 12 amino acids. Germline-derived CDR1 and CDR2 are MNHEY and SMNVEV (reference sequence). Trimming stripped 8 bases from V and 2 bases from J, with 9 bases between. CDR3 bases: TGTGCCAGCCGCAGGGGTAACACTGAAGCTTTCTTT. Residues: CASRRGNTEAFF.

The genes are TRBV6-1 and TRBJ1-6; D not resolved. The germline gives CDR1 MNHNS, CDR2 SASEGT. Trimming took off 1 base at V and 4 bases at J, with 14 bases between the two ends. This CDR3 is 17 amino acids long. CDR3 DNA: TGTGCCAGCAGTGAAGGTTTGAGGGTTGCTTATAATTCACCCCTCCACTTT. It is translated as CASSEGLRVAYNSPLHF.

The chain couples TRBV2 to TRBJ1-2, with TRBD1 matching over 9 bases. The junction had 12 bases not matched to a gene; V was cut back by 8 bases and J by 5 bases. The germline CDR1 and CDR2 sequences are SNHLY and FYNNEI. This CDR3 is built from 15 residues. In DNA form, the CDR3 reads TGTGCCAGCGGGGAAAACCGGGACAGGGCTTATGGCTACACCTTC. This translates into CASGENRDRAYGYTF.

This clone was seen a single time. CDR3 sequence: CASSPPDPSGYEQYF. The CDR3 DNA follows: TGTGCCAGCAGCCCGCCCGATCCGTCCGGCTACGAGCAGTACTTC. The J gene is TRBJ2-7, the V gene TRBV5-8, with unresolved D. The V end lost 4 bases, the J end lost 3 bases, and 17 bases lay between the germline ends. The germline gives CDR1 SGHTS, CDR2 YDEGEE. The CDR3 totals 15 residues.

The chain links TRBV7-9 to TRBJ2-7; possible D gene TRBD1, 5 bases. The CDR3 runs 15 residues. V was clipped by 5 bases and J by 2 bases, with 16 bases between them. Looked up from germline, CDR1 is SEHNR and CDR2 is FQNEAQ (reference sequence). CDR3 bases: TGTGCCAGCAGCAAATCGACAGACCCCACCTACGAGCAGTACTTC. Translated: CASSKSTDPTYEQYF.

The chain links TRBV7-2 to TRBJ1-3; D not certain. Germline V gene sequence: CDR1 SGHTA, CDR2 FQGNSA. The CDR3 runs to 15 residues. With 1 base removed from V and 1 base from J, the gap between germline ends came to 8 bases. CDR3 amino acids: CASSLGPSSGNTIYF. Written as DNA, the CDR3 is TGTGCCAGCAGCTTAGGTCCTTCTTCTGGAAACACCATATATTTT.

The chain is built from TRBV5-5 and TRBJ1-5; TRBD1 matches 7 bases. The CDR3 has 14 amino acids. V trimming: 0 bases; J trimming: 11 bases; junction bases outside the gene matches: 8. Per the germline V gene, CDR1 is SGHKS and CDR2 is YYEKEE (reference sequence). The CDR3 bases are TGTGCCAGCAGCTTGGACAGGGGTGATTATACCCAGCATTTT. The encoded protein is CASSLDRGDYTQHF.

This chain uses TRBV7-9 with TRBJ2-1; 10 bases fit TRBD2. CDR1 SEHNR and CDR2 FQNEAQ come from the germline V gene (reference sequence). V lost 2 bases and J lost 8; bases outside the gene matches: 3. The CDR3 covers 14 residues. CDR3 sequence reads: CASSLPLAGDEQFF. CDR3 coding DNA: TGTGCCAGCAGCTTACCTCTAGCGGGGGATGAGCAGTTCTTC.

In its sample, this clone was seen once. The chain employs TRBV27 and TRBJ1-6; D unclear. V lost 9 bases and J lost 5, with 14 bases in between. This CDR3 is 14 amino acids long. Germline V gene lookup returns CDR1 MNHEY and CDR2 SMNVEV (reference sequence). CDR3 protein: CASGRGGHNSPLHF. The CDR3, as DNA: TGTGCCAGTGGACGGGGAGGACATAATTCACCCCTCCACTTT.

CDR3 residues: CASSLGLAGTYNEQFF. The CDR3 DNA reads TGTGCCAGCAGCTTGGGATTAGCGGGGACCTACAATGAGCAGTTCTTC. V is TRBV5-4 and J is TRBJ2-1; 8 nucleotides align to TRBD2. Germline values: CDR1 SGHNT, CDR2 YYREEE (reference sequence). The trim removed 0 bases at V and 2 bases at J, leaving 4 bases unmatched. The CDR3 is 16 amino acids. Using reference TRBV5-4 and TRBJ2-1 for the parts outside the CDR3, the full variable domain is ETGVTQSPTHLIKTRGQQVTLRCSSQSGHNTVSWYQQALGQGPQFIFQYYREEENGRGNFPPRFSGLQFPNYSSELNVNALELDDSALYLCASSLGLAGTYNEQFFGPGTRLTVL.

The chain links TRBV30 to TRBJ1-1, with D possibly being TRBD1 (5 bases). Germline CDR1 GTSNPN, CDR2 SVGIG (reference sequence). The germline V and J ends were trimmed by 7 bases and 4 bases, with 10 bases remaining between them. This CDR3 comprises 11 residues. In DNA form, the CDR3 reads TGTGCCTCGGGGGAGGTCACTGAAGCTTTCTTT. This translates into CASGEVTEAFF.

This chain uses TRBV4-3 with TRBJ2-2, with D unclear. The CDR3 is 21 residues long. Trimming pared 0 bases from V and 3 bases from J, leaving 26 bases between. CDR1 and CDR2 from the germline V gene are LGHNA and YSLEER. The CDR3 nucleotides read TGCGCCAGCAGCCAAGATCTCCCTGAAGGAGTATCCTTTCCTTACACCGGGGAGCTGTTTTTT. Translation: CASSQDLPEGVSFPYTGELFF.

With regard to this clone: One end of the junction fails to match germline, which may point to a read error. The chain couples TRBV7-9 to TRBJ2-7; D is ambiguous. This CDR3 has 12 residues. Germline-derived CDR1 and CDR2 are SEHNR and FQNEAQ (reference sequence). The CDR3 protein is CASSLVPYGQYF. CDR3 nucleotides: TGTGCCAGCAGCTTAGTTCCCTACGGGCAGTACTTC.

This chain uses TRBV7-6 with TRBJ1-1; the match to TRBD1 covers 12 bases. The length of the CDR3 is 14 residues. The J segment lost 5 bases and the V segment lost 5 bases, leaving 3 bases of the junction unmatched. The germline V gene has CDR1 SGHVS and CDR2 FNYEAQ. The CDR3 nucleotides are TGTGCCAGCAGCCGGGGACAGGGGGCGACTGAAGCTTTCTTT. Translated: CASSRGQGATEAFF.

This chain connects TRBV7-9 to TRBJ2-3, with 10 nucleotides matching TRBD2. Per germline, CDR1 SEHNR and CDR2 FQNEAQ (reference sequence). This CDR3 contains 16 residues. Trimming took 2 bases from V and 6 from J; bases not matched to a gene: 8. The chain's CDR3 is CASSLSSGGAGDTQYF. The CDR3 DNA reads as TGTGCCAGCAGCTTATCCAGCGGGGGGGCCGGGGATACGCAGTATTTT.